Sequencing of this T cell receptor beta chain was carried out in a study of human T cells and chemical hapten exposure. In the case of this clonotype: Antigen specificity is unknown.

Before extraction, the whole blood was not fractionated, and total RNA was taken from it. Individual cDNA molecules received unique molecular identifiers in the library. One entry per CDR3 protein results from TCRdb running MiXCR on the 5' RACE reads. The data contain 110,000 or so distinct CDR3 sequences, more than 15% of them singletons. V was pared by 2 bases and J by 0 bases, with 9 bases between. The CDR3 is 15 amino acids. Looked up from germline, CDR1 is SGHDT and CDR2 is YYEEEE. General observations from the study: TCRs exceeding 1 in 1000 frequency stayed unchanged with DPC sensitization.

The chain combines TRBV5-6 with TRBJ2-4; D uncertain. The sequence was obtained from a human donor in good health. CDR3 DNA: TGTGCCAGCAGCTTATACTACTTAGCCAAAAACATTCAGTACTTC. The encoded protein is CASSLYYLAKNIQYF.